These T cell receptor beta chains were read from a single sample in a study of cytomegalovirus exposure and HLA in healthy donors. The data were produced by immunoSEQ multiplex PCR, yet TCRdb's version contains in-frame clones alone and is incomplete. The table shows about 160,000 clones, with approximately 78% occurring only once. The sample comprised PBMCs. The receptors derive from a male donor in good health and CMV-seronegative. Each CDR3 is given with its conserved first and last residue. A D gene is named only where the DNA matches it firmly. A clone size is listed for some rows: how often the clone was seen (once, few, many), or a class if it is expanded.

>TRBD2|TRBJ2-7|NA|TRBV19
TGTGCCAGTAGTTTAACTAGCGGGAGAATCTTGGTGGACGAGCAGTACTTC
CASSLTSGRILVDEQYF
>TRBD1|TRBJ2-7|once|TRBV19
TGTGCCAGTAGTATTGGGACAGGGGTCCCCTACGAGCAGTACTTC
CASSIGTGVPYEQYF
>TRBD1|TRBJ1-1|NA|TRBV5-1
TGCGCCAGCAGCTGGAGGGGGCAGCGGACTGAAGCTTTCTTT
CASSWRGQRTEAFF
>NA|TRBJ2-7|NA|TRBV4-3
TGCGCCAGCAGCCAACATGGCGGGGGCACCTACGAGCAGTACTTC
CASSQHGGGTYEQYF
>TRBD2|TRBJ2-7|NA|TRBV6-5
TGTGCCAGCAGTTACGATATTAGCGGGATGGCCTACGAGCAGTACTTC
CASSYDISGMAYEQYF
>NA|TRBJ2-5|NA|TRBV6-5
TGTGCCAGCAGACAGGTGGGGGGCCAAGAGACCCAGTACTTC
CASRQVGGQETQYF
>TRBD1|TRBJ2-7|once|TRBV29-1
TGCAGCGTTGAAGGTTTAGTGAGGGGGCTCTCCTACGAGCAGTACTTC
CSVEGLVRGLSYEQYF
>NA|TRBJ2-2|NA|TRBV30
TGTGCCTGGAACAGGGTGAACACCGGGGAGCTGTTTTTT
CAWNRVNTGELFF
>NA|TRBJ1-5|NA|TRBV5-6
TGTGCCAGCAGCTTGGGAACAGCCTCTGACCAGCCCCAGCATTTT
CASSLGTASDQPQHF
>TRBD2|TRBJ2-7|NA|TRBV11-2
TGTGCCACATCCCCGAGGACTAGCGTTGTCGAGCAGTACTTC
CATSPRTSVVEQYF
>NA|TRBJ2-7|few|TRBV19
TGTGCCACAACTACAGGGGGGGGTCGATCCGAGCAGTACTTC
CATTTGGGRSEQYF
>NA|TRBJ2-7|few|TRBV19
TGTGCCAGTAGTCCAGGGGCTGCCTACGAGCAGTACTTC
CASSPGAAYEQYF
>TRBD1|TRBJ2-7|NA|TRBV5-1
TGCGCCAGCAGCCTTTCGGGACAGGGGGCCTACGAGCAGTACTTC
CASSLSGQGAYEQYF
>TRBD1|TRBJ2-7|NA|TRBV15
TGTGCCACCAGCAGGACAGGGGACGAGCAGTACTTC
CATSRTGDEQYF
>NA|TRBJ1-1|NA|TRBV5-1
TGCGCCAGCAGTCTGGGCCGGAATCCGGCTGAAGCTTTCTTT
CASSLGRNPAEAFF
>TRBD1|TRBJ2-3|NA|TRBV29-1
TGCAGCGTTGAATCCGGGACAGGGGGCGCGGCAGATACGCAGTATTTT
CSVESGTGGAADTQYF
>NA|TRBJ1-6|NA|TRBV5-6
TGTGCCAGCAGTATTTATAATTCACCCCTCCACTTT
CASSIYNSPLHF
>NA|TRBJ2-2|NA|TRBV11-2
TGTGCCAGCAGCTTAGGAAGGGGAACCGGGGAGCTGTTTTTT
CASSLGRGTGELFF
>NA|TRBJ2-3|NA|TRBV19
TGTGCCAGTAGCACAGGGCTAGGAGATACGCAGTATTTT
CASSTGLGDTQYF
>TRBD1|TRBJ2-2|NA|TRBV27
TGTGCCAGCAGCCGTACGACAGGGGGGGCGTCGAACACCGGGGAGCTGTTTTTT
CASSRTTGGASNTGELFF
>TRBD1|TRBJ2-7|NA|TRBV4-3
TGCGCCAGCAGTCGCGCAACAGGGGTGAGGGAGCAGTACTTC
CASSRATGVREQYF
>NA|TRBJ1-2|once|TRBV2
TGTGCCAGCAGTGGGGCAGGGGTGGTCTATGGCTACACCTTC
CASSGAGVVYGYTF
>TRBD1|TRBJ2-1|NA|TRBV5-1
TGCGCCAGCAGCTTGGTAGGGACAGCTCCAGATGAGCAGTTCTTC
CASSLVGTAPDEQFF